What follows is one T cell receptor (beta chain) and its context. What it binds is unknown. These data come from a study of blood T cells in healthy people across ages. Study outcomes and limitations: Reliance upon unsorted PBMCs precluded definitive naive versus antigen-experienced comparison. Long-lived donors exceeded aged donors in naive CD4+ cells and diversity.

Researchers collected 9.5 to 10 milliliters of peripheral blood from every single donor. Combining a sample-barcoded 5' primer with a J-beta primer mix, a second PCR ran for about 7 to 12 cycles. Via MiXCR, TCRdb re-called the 5' RACE reads, giving one row per CDR3 protein. In the table there are hundreds of thousands of distinct CDR3 sequences, more than 20% of which are singletons. Germline V gene data show CDR1 as SGHVS and CDR2 as FQNEAQ. V lost 3 bases and J lost 4; bases outside the gene matches: 7. The CDR3 is made up of 15 amino acids. The sample comprised blood. The TCR sequence derives from a man between 65 and 85 years old in good health. J is TRBJ2-3 and V is TRBV7-8; TRBD2 agrees at 7 bases. The CDR3 nucleotides read TGTGCCAGCAGCTTCGGCGCGGGAGTGGCAGATACGCAGTATTTT. Translating it yields CASSFGAGVADTQYF.